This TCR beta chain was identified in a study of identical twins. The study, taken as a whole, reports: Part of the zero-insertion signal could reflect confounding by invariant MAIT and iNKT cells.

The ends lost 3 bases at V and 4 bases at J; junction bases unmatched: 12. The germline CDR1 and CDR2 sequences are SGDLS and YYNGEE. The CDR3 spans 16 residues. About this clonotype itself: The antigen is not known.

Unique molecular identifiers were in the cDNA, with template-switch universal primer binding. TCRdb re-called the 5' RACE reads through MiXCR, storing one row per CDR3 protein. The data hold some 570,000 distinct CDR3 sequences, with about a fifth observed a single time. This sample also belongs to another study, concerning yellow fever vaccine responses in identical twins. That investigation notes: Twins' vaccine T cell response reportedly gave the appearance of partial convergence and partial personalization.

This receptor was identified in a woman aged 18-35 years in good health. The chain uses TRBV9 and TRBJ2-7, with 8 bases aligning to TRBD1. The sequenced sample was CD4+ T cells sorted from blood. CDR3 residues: CASSATPGTGPYEQYF. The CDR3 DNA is TGTGCCAGCAGCGCTACACCCGGGACAGGTCCTTACGAGCAGTACTTC.